This TCR beta chain was documented in a study of cytomegalovirus exposure and HLA in healthy donors. The V end lost 1 base, the J end lost 12 bases, and 9 bases lay between the germline ends. The CDR3 is 12 residues long. The germline V gene encodes CDR1 LNHDA and CDR2 SQIVND (reference sequence). A few counts support this clone. Amplification used 60 Vbeta primers and 13 Jbeta primers. This table comes from immunoSEQ multiplex PCR, and its TCRdb copy is limited to in-frame clones, with some not included. The sample lists about 90,000 clones; around 81% were seen once. This TCR was sampled from a man aged 25 to 45 in good health and CMV-seronegative. The rearrangement links TRBV19 to TRBJ1-4, with a possible D match to TRBD1 (5 bases). The sequenced sample was PBMCs. CDR3 amino acids: CASSIGPGQLFF. Here the CDR3 DNA reads TGTGCCAGTAGTATAGGGCCAGGGCAACTGTTTTTT.